These 21 T cell receptor beta chains were all obtained from the same sample, sequenced in a study of tumor-infiltrating lymphocytes in primary liver carcinoma. Reverse transcription of approximately 500 ng total RNA with a constant-region primer produced TCR beta cDNA. It was through three nested multiplex PCR rounds of slightly modified ARM-PCR that TCR beta libraries arose. In the first two PCR rounds, TRBV1-TRBV30 forward primers were paired with a C-beta reverse primer, and each round lasted about 9 cycles. MiXCR, applied by TCRdb to the multiplex PCR reads, yields one record per CDR3 protein. The data contain approximately 46,000 distinct CDR3 sequences, approximately 71% of them singletons. Co-extraction of RNA and DNA was performed on about 18-33 mg of unsorted bulk tissue. The sequencing sample was made of tumor-adjacent normal liver tissue. The origin of the receptors is a woman aged 25 to 39 with primary liver carcinoma and hepatitis B virus infection.

In regard to this clonotype: A much larger clone is a single base away; this may be a read error. The V and J genes are TRBV9 and TRBJ2-7, with 8 bases fitting TRBD2. This CDR3 is built from 14 residues. Germline assignment: CDR1 SGDLS and CDR2 YYNGEE. The CDR3 DNA is TGTACCAGCAGCGTCGGTACGGGAGGGGACGAGCAGTACTTC. It yields the protein CTSSVGTGGDEQYF.

In its sample, this clonotype is hyperexpanded (1% or more). The chain has TRBV7-8 and TRBJ2-3; TRBD2 matches 10 bases. The germline V gene encodes CDR1 SGHVS and CDR2 FQNEAQ. V was pared by 1 base and J by 6 bases, with 7 bases of the junction left unmatched. There are 16 residues in the CDR3. The CDR3 spells CASSLGAGGPGDTQYF. CDR3 coding DNA: TGTGCCAGCAGCTTAGGAGCGGGAGGGCCTGGTGATACGCAGTATTTT.

The table lists this clonotype with many counts. The chain couples TRBV7-9 to TRBJ2-3; D is uncertain. Trimming pared 0 bases from V and 2 bases from J, leaving 12 bases between. The CDR3 is 16 residues long. The germline CDR1 and CDR2 sequences are SEHNR and FQNEAQ (reference sequence). The CDR3 spells CASSLALTGFTDTQYF. DNA of the CDR3: TGTGCCAGCAGCTTAGCCTTGACGGGTTTCACAGATACGCAGTATTTT.

The chain combines TRBV6-1 with TRBJ2-2; D might be TRBD2 (5 bases). V was pared by 7 bases and J by 7 bases, with 22 bases between. In germline, CDR1 is MNHNS, CDR2 SASEGT. This CDR3 has 16 residues. The DNA for the CDR3 is TGTGCCAGCAAGGCGGTATGGCTCGGGGTCGGCGGGGAGCTGTTTTTT. Translation: CASKAVWLGVGGELFF.

Concerning this clonotype: The junction departs from germline at one end; a sequencing error may be responsible. This chain uses TRBV11-2 with TRBJ2-3; 8 bases fit TRBD2. Germline V gives CDR1 SGHAT, CDR2 FQNNGV. The length of the CDR3 is 17 residues. The CDR3 bases are TGCGCCAGCAGTCATCGAGGGAGCGGGAGCCTCAGAGATACGCAGTATTTT. Translation: CASSHRGSGSLRDTQYF.

Of note for this clonotype: One base away lies a much larger clone, so this may be a sequencing read error. This chain uses TRBV7-9 with TRBJ2-7; the D gene is possibly TRBD2 (6 bases). Germline CDR1 and CDR2: SEHNR and FQNEAQ (reference sequence). V was pared by 6 bases and J by 5 bases, with 14 bases between. This CDR3 is built from 13 residues. The CDR3 DNA sequence: TGTGCCAGCAGAGACGGACTATCCCACGAGCAGTACTTC. Translation: CASRDGLSHEQYF.

V usage is TRBV11-2 and J usage is TRBJ2-7, with 7 positions matching TRBD2. Germline V gene sequence: CDR1 SGHAT, CDR2 FQNNGV. The CDR3 runs 16 residues. After removal of 3 bases from V and 7 bases from J, the junction contained 15 bases not matched to a gene. In DNA form, the CDR3 reads TGTGCCAGCAGCTTCGTAGGGAGGGCCTTAGGGCGAGAGCAGTACTTC. It codes for CASSFVGRALGREQYF.

This clonotype was counted at least ten times. This chain joins TRBV7-9 and TRBJ2-3, with unresolved D. The CDR3 has 12 amino acids. V lost 4 bases to trimming and J lost 7 bases, with 9 bases between them. From germline, CDR1 is SEHNR and CDR2 FQNEAQ (reference sequence). This chain's CDR3 is CASSSTPHTQYF. For the CDR3, the DNA is TGTGCCAGCAGCTCGACTCCCCATACGCAGTATTTT.

Details on this clonotype: A junction end diverges from the germline sequence, so it may reflect a read error. CDR3 in DNA: TGTGCCAGCAGCTGGAGGGACAGACTGAATACTGAAGTTTTCTTT. Amino acid sequence: CASSWRDRLNTEVFF. V and J are TRBV5-6 and TRBJ1-1; 7 bases are a match to TRBD1. CDR1 and CDR2 from the germline V gene are SGHDT and YYEEEE. The CDR3 is made up of 15 amino acids.

The sample holds one count of this clonotype. The gene calls are TRBV11-1 and TRBJ2-7, with D uncertain. V was pared by 0 bases and J by 0 bases, with 6 bases between. Germline loops: CDR1 SGHAT, CDR2 FQDESV (reference sequence). There are 14 residues in the CDR3. In DNA, the CDR3 is TGTGCCAGCAGCTTAGCAGGCCTCTCCTACGAGCAGTACTTC. Protein sequence: CASSLAGLSYEQYF.

The chain is built from TRBV29-1 and TRBJ2-2; D is perhaps TRBD2 (5 bases). The germline V gene encodes CDR1 SQVTM and CDR2 ANQGSEA. The CDR3 has 13 amino acids. CDR3 DNA: TGCGGCCTTGGGAGACGAGACACCGGGGAGCTGTTTTTT. It yields the protein CGLGRRDTGELFF.

Concerning this clonotype: The junction does not match germline at one end; this may be a read error. V is TRBV11-2 and J is TRBJ1-6; D might be TRBD1 (5 bases). The CDR3 has 16 amino acids. Per the germline V gene, CDR1 is SGHAT and CDR2 is FQNNGV. Here the CDR3 reads CASGPGFGTYNSPPYF. In DNA, the CDR3 is TGTGCCAGCGGCCCGGGTTTCGGGACCTATAATTCACCCCCCTACTTT.

This sequence joins TRBV12-3 or TRBV12-4 and TRBJ2-1; possibly TRBD1 for D (5 bases). The germline V and J ends were trimmed by 6 bases and 10 bases, with 13 bases remaining between them. The CDR3 runs to 12 residues. The CDR3 sequence: CASSIVGLEQFF. Written as DNA, the CDR3 is TGTGCCAGCAGCATAGTGGGGCTCGAGCAGTTCTTC.

As concerns this clonotype: The junction shows a germline mismatch at one end, possibly a read error. The gene calls are TRBV2 and TRBJ1-1; 7 bases align to TRBD1. The CDR3 runs to 15 residues. Germline CDR1 reads SNHLY; CDR2 reads FYNNEI. In DNA, the CDR3 is TGTGCCTGCAGCCCACAGGGACAGCCGAACACTGAAGCTTTCTTT. This codes for CACSPQGQPNTEAFF.

In the case of this clonotype: The conserved closing phenylalanine or tryptophan is absent in this CDR3, likely reflecting a read error. The J gene is TRBJ2-6, the V gene TRBV4-1; D possibly corresponds to TRBD1 (5 bases). The CDR3 runs to 15 residues. CDR1 and CDR2 from the germline V gene are MGHRA and YSYEKL. The CDR3 loop is CASSQGNSGANILTL. The CDR3 bases are TGCGCCAGCAGCCAAGGCAACTCTGGGGCCAACATCCTGACTTTA.

The rearrangement uses TRBV6-2 or TRBV6-3 and TRBJ2-2, with D maybe TRBD1 (6 bases). Trimming cost V 7 bases and J 8 bases, with 20 bases left between them. The germline gives CDR1 MNHEY, CDR2 SVGEGT. CDR3 length: 15 amino acids. The CDR3 sequence is CASNVSPYGTGELFF. DNA of the CDR3: TGTGCCAGCAATGTCTCCCCCTATGGGACAGGGGAGCTGTTTTTT.

A note on this clonotype: The junction and the germline gene differ at one end; a read error may be behind it. This chain uses TRBV27 with TRBJ2-5; TRBD1 is a possible D gene (6 bases). Per the germline V gene, CDR1 is MNHEY and CDR2 is SMNVEV (reference sequence). CDR3 length: 14 residues. In DNA, the CDR3 is TGTGCCATCAGTTTATTAGGGGGAAAAGAGACCCAGTACTTC. Translation gives CAISLLGGKETQYF.

Concerning this clonotype itself: At one boundary the junction diverges from the germline segment, which might be a read error. V gene TRBV4-3 combines with J gene TRBJ2-1, with a possible D match to TRBD2 (6 bases). The CDR3 consists of 16 residues. The germline V gene has CDR1 LGHNA and CDR2 YSLEER. The CDR3 sequence: CAGSQDAGSSYNEQSF. The CDR3 nucleotides are TGCGCCGGCAGCCAGGATGCGGGAAGCTCCTACAATGAGCAGTCCTTC.

To note about this clonotype: The junction shows a germline mismatch at one end, possibly a read error. The rearrangement uses TRBV6-2 or TRBV6-3 and TRBJ2-1; 8 nucleotides agree with TRBD2. CDR1 MNHEY and CDR2 SVGEGT come from the germline V gene. The CDR3 is 16 amino acids. The CDR3, as DNA: TGTGCCAGCAGTTACTCTCACGAGCGGGAGTTCAATGCGCAGTTCTTC. It yields the protein CASSYSHEREFNAQFF.

Concerning this clonotype: This is likely a read error, given that the CDR3 carries no conserved phenylalanine or tryptophan at its end. Because the CDR3's place on the DNA is in doubt, the DNA is left out and the CDR3 is given as listed by TCRdb. This chain connects TRBV4-3 to TRBJ1-6. Germline lookup yields CDR1 LGHNA and CDR2 YSLEER. The CDR3 is 15 amino acids long, termini counted. The CDR3 loop is CASSQESSYNSLLHL.

A word on this clonotype: No conserved phenylalanine or tryptophan ends this CDR3, so it is likely a read error. The chain recombines TRBV6-5 with TRBJ2-5, with 7 bases matching TRBD1. Trimming removed 1 base from V and 5 bases from J; junction bases left unmatched: 7. Germline-derived CDR1 and CDR2 are MNHEY and SVGAGI. The CDR3 has 15 residues. The CDR3 nucleotides are TGTGCCAGCAGTTACTATCCGACAGGGCGGGAGACCCAGTACTTA. Its protein is CASSYYPTGRETQYL.